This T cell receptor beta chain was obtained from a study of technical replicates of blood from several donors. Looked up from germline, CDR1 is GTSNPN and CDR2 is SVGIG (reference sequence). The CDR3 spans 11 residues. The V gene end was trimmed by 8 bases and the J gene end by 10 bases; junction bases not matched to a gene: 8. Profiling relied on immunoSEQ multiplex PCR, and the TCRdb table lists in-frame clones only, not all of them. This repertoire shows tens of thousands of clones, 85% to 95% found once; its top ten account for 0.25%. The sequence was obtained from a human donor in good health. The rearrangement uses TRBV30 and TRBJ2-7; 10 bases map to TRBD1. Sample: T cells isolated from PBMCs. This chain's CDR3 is CAGDRGNHQYF. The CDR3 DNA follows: TGTGCCGGGGACAGGGGCAATCACCAGTACTTC.